These 14 T cell receptor beta chains were all obtained from the same sample, sequenced in a study of T cell clonality in common variable immunodeficiency. Some clones are missing from TCRdb's copy, which holds only in-frame ones; the method was immunoSEQ multiplex PCR. The data show approximately 40,000 clones, with none appearing a single time. Sequenced sample: peripheral blood mononuclear cells. These receptors all come from a person aged 18 to 75 in good health.

This clone was seen repeatedly, ten times or more. The CDR3 extends 3 residues past the end of the read, so its final part is completed from the germline J gene. The rearrangement uses TRBV2 and TRBJ2-1, with a tentative D call TRBD2 (6 bases). Looked up from germline, CDR1 is SNHLY and CDR2 is FYNNEI. V was pared by 7 bases and J by 9 bases, with 16 bases between. The CDR3 has 13 amino acids. Here the CDR3 reads CASTKSETSEQFF. Partial CDR3 DNA: TGTGCCAGCACCAAAAGTGAGACTAGTGAG.

Turning to this clone: The read ends 3 residues shy of where the CDR3 ends; the end is completed using the germline J gene. The rearrangement joins TRBV11-1 to TRBJ1-1, with D possibly TRBD1 on 6 matching bases. Trimming left V 4 bases short and J 4 bases short, with 16 bases between. Germline V gene sequence: CDR1 SGHAT, CDR2 FQDESV (reference sequence). CDR3 length: 15 residues. The CDR3 DNA, read in part, is TGTGCCAGCAGCTCTCAGGGCAGGGGAGGCACTGAA. Its protein product is CASSSQGRGGTE. The whole CDR3 region reads CASSSQGRGGTEAFF.

This clone was seen repeatedly, ten times or more. The read comes to an end 3 residues before the CDR3 does, leaving the germline J gene to fill in the end. The chain links TRBV5-4 to TRBJ2-1; a possible D gene is TRBD1 (6 bases). The CDR3 loop spans 16 amino acids. Per germline, CDR1 SGHNT and CDR2 YYREEE (reference sequence). Trimming removed 3 bases from V and 0 bases from J, with 13 bases in between. The sequenced CDR3 bases are TGTGCCAGCAGCTCAAACAGGGCGAGCTCCTACAATGAG. Its protein is CASSSNRASSYNE. The entire CDR3 protein reads CASSSNRASSYNEQFF.

This clone occurred many times. The sequence runs out 3 residues before the end of the CDR3; the remainder is reconstructed from the germline J gene. The V and J genes are TRBV7-2 and TRBJ2-2, with D tentatively TRBD2 (6 bases). Germline V gene sequence: CDR1 SGHTA, CDR2 FQGNSA. This CDR3 is built from 15 residues. V was cut by 5 bases and J by 4 bases, with 14 bases left in between. The CDR3 bases that were read are TGTGCCAGCAGCCCGAAACGCGGGGCCACCGGGGAG. Protein sequence: CASSPKRGATGE. The CDR3 in its entirety is CASSPKRGATGELFF.

In its sample, this clone was seen a few times. The sequence runs out 3 residues before the end of the CDR3; the remainder is reconstructed from the germline J gene. The gene calls are TRBV18 and TRBJ2-3, with a possible D match to TRBD1 (6 bases). Germline-derived CDR1 and CDR2 are KGHSH and LQKENI. The CDR3 is 14 residues long. The part of the CDR3 DNA that was read is TGTGCCAGCTCAGGTCAGGGTGAAGGACAGCCG. This encodes CASSGQGEGQP. The complete CDR3 protein is CASSGQGEGQPQYF.

This clone was recorded at least ten times. Read coverage stops 3 residues before the CDR3 terminus; the germline J gene supplies the remainder. The chain uses TRBV19 and TRBJ1-5; D gene ambiguous. The CDR3 sequence is 14 residues long. The V gene's germline CDR1 is LNHDA and CDR2 SQIVND (reference sequence). Between the trimmed V and J ends, which lost 10 bases and 7 bases, there was a span of 20 bases. CDR3 bases read: TGTGCCACCGGACTCACGGCGTTGGGCCAGCCC. Translation gives CATGLTALGQP. The entire CDR3 sequence reads CATGLTALGQPQHF.

Ten or more counts support this clone. CDR3 DNA, as far as it was read: TGTGCCAGCAGCCCAGGCAGCTATAATTCACCC. Translated: CASSPGSYNSP. The full CDR3 protein is CASSPGSYNSPLHF. The chain joins TRBV7-9 to TRBJ1-6; the D is unclear. The read ends 3 residues early relative to the CDR3; the germline J gene fills the gap. This CDR3 comprises 14 residues. Germline V gene sequence: CDR1 SEHNR, CDR2 FQNEAQ (reference sequence). V lost 5 bases to trimming and J lost 3 bases, with 8 bases between them. Drawing the rest from reference TRBV7-9 and TRBJ1-6, the complete variable domain is DTGVSQNPRHKITKRGQNVTFRCDPISEHNRLYWYRQTLGQGPEFLTYFQNEAQLEKSRLLSDRFSAERPKGSFSTLEIQRTEQGDSAMYLCASSPGSYNSPLHFGNGTRLTVT.

This clone was picked up a small number of times. The CDR3 is cut off 3 residues early in the read; its end comes from the germline J gene. This chain links TRBV23-1 with TRBJ2-2, with 9 positions matching TRBD2. TRBV23-1 is reported as an ORF; its role is uncertain. The CDR3 has 22 amino acids. The DNA read from the CDR3 is TGCGCCAGCAGTCCTGCGGGGGGGAGTTCTGACGACCATCTCTCTGGGGCCAACGTG. As protein: CASSPAGGSSDDHLSGANV. The CDR3 in its entirety is CASSPAGGSSDDHLSGANVLFF.

In this sample, this clone turned up many times. Read sequence stops 3 residues before the CDR3 end, and the germline J gene provides the missing end. The chain couples TRBV19 to TRBJ1-1, with TRBD1 identical over 9 bases. Trimming removed 5 bases from V and 1 base from J; junction bases left unmatched: 5. The CDR3 extends over 15 amino acids. The germline gives CDR1 LNHDA, CDR2 SQIVND (reference sequence). CDR3 loop: CASSERDRANTEAFF. The CDR3 bases that were read are TGTGCCAGTAGTGAAAGGGACAGGGCGAACACTGAA.

Ten or more counts support this clone. The read finishes 3 residues shy of the CDR3 end, and the germline J gene is used to complete it. This chain connects TRBV18 to TRBJ2-5, with a possible D match to TRBD1 (5 bases). Germline loops: CDR1 KGHSH, CDR2 LQKENI. The length of the CDR3 is 14 residues. Trimming pared 3 bases from V and 4 bases from J, leaving 12 bases between. This CDR3 reads CASSPPSQGETQYF. The DNA read from the CDR3 is TGTGCCAGCTCACCCCCATCGCAGGGAGAGACC.

This clone was seen at least ten times. The CDR3 is cut off 3 residues early in the read; its end comes from the germline J gene. The chain is built from TRBV6-2 or TRBV6-3 and TRBJ2-7; no firm D call. Trimming cost V 9 bases and J 5 bases, with 14 bases left between them. CDR1 and CDR2 from the germline V gene are MNHEY and SVGEGT. The CDR3 has 12 residues. The sequenced part of the CDR3 DNA is TGTGCCAGTTGTACTGAAGCCCACGAG. Translation gives CASCTEAHE. The entire CDR3 protein reads CASCTEAHEQYF.

This clone was found many times. The read finishes 3 residues shy of the CDR3 end, and the germline J gene is used to complete it. The rearrangement links TRBV7-2 to TRBJ2-7; 12 nucleotides align to TRBD2. Germline V gene data show CDR1 as SGHTA and CDR2 as FQGNSA. Trimming took 5 bases from V and 4 from J; bases not matched to a gene: 3. The CDR3 loop spans 14 amino acids. The sequenced CDR3 bases are TGTGCCAGCAGCAAGACTAGCGGGAGTTACGAG. Protein product: CASSKTSGSYE. The whole CDR3 region reads CASSKTSGSYEQYF.

Ten or more counts support this clone. The read ends 3 residues early relative to the CDR3; the germline J gene fills the gap. This chain joins TRBV2 and TRBJ2-1, with 16 bases fitting TRBD2. V lost 4 bases, J lost 6 bases, and 3 bases stayed unmatched. This CDR3 region has 16 residues. Germline V gene lookup returns CDR1 SNHLY and CDR2 FYNNEI. The DNA read from the CDR3 is TGTGCCAGCAGTGTAGGGACTAGCGGGAGGGCCAATGAG. Translated, it gives CASSVGTSGRANE. The CDR3 as a whole reads CASSVGTSGRANEQFF.

This clone was seen at least ten times. The CDR3 end falls 3 residues outside the read, so it is completed with the germline J gene. V is TRBV30 and J is TRBJ1-1; 9 bases are a match to TRBD1. The germline V gene encodes CDR1 GTSNPN and CDR2 SVGIG (reference sequence). The CDR3 is 13 residues long. The ends lost 3 bases at V and 4 bases at J; junction bases unmatched: 3. The DNA read from the CDR3 is TGTGCCTGGAGGGGACAGGGTCTCACTGAA. It specifies CAWRGQGLTE. In full, the CDR3 reads CAWRGQGLTEAFF.